A selection of T cell receptor beta chains follows, all from one sample in a study of patients and donors after allogeneic stem cell transplantation. TCRdb analysed the RT-PCR reads with MiXCR anew, one entry per CDR3 protein. The sample has about a million distinct CDR3 sequences; over 15% are singletons. Sequencing was done on a sample of blood, either unsorted or a sorted T cell fraction (not recorded which). The receptors originated from a human donor who was either an allogeneic HSCT recipient or a stem cell or donor lymphocyte infusion donor (not recorded which). It is not recorded whose cells these are; they may come from a transplant donor. The CDR3 runs from the conserved cysteine through the conserved F or W. A D gene is named only where the DNA matches it firmly. The size entry is marked missing in some rows and otherwise reads once, few, many or a size class.

-	TRBJ2-5	-	15	TRBV2	CASSKDSVEQETQYF	TGTGCCAGCAGTAAAGACAGTGTTGAGCAAGAGACCCAGTACTTC
-	TRBJ2-3	-	11	TRBV20-1	CSARDTDTQYF	TGCAGTGCCCGAGACACAGATACGCAGTATTTT
-	TRBJ1-3	-	14	TRBV20-1	CSASDRNSGNTIYF	TGCAGTGCCTCTGACAGGAACTCTGGAAACACCATATATTTT
-	TRBJ2-3	few	14	TRBV5-1	CASSLEVSPDTQYF	TGCGCCAGCAGCTTGGAAGTGTCACCAGATACGCAGTATTTT
TRBD1	TRBJ2-7	-	14	TRBV7-9	CASSSRQGDYEQYF	TGTGCCAGCAGCTCCCGACAGGGCGACTACGAGCAGTACTTC
TRBD1	TRBJ2-4	-	16	TRBV30	CAWRDRGQSFKNIQYF	TGTGCCTGGAGGGACAGGGGGCAATCATTCAAAAACATTCAGTACTTC
-	TRBJ2-2	few	16	TRBV7-2	CASSLAGTGYTGELFF	TGTGCCAGCAGCTTAGCCGGGACTGGATACACCGGGGAGCTGTTTTTT
TRBD2	TRBJ2-1	many	17	TRBV12-3/TRBV12-4	CASSLARGGAGVNEQFF	TGTGCCAGCAGTTTAGCCCGGGGGGGGGCTGGTGTCAATGAGCAGTTCTTC
-	TRBJ1-6	few	12	TRBV12-5	CASGLVILPLHF	TGTGCTAGTGGTTTGGTAATTCTCCCCCTCCACTTT
-	TRBJ2-7	-	15	TRBV5-1	CASSPLWVGSYEQYF	TGCGCCAGCAGCCCGCTCTGGGTGGGCTCCTACGAGCAGTACTTC
TRBD2	TRBJ2-5	few	18	TRBV6-5	CASSYSGLAGGSTETQYF	TGTGCCAGCAGTTATTCGGGACTAGCGGGGGGGAGTACAGAGACCCAGTACTTC
-	TRBJ2-7	few	14	TRBV6-1	CASSTAVSIYEQYF	TGTGCCAGCAGTACAGCCGTATCTATTTACGAGCAGTACTTC
TRBD2	TRBJ2-7	few	17	TRBV14	CASSQALGLAGGYEQYF	TGTGCCAGCAGCCAAGCGCTGGGACTAGCGGGAGGATATGAGCAGTACTTC
-	TRBJ1-5	few	14	TRBV12-3/TRBV12-4	CASSPGLFGQPQHF	TGTGCCAGCAGTCCAGGGTTGTTCGGCCAGCCCCAGCATTTT
-	TRBJ1-1	-	15	TRBV5-1	CASSFAGGRRTEAFF	TGCGCCAGCAGCTTTGCTGGGGGGCGAAGGACTGAAGCTTTCTTT
-	TRBJ2-3	-	17	TRBV11-3	CASSQSSRKASTDTQYF	TGTGCCAGCAGCCAAAGTTCCCGTAAGGCTAGCACAGATACGCAGTATTTT
-	TRBJ1-1	few	11	TRBV29-1	CSVEPFMGAFF	TGCAGCGTTGAACCGTTCATGGGAGCTTTCTTT
-	TRBJ2-7	few	15	TRBV13	CASSLLSGGSYEQYF	TGTGCCAGCAGCTTATTATCAGGGGGGTCCTACGAGCAGTACTTC
-	TRBJ2-7	few	16	TRBV6-5	CASSYSSSGPDYEQYF	TGTGCCAGCAGTTACTCTTCAAGCGGCCCCGACTACGAGCAGTACTTC
-	TRBJ2-7	-	15	TRBV5-1	CASSIYSGATYEQYF	TGCGCCAGCAGCATTTATTCAGGCGCAACCTACGAGCAGTACTTC
-	TRBJ2-1	few	15	TRBV5-5	CASSPLGTPNNEQFF	TGTGCCAGCAGCCCCCTCGGGACACCTAACAATGAGCAGTTCTTC
-	TRBJ2-7	few	12	TRBV6-2/TRBV6-3	CASSYGWDEQYF	TGTGCCAGCAGTTACGGGTGGGACGAGCAGTACTTC
-	TRBJ2-3	many	14	TRBV5-6	CASSLQGWADTQYF	TGTGCCAGCAGTCTACAGGGCTGGGCAGATACGCAGTATTTT
TRBD2	TRBJ2-3	few	13	TRBV5-4	CASSRSGAGTQYF	TGTGCCAGCAGCCGGAGCGGGGCTGGTACGCAGTATTTT
-	TRBJ2-1	-	12	TRBV3-1	CASSQPSREQFF	TGTGCCAGCAGCCAACCCTCCCGGGAGCAGTTCTTC
TRBD1	TRBJ1-2	few	13	TRBV6-1	CASSSDRAGGYTF	TGTGCCAGCAGCTCCGACAGGGCCGGAGGCTACACCTTC
TRBD2	TRBJ2-3	-	15	TRBV7-2	CASSHLASGGDTQYF	TGTGCCAGCAGCCACTTGGCTAGCGGGGGGGATACGCAGTATTTT
TRBD2	TRBJ2-1	-	18	TRBV29-1	CSVEGTSGSVFSYNEQFF	TGCAGCGTTGAGGGGACTAGCGGGAGTGTATTTTCCTACAATGAGCAGTTCTTC
TRBD2	TRBJ2-7	few	14	TRBV7-9	CASSLAGGFGEQYF	TGTGCCAGCAGCTTAGCCGGGGGGTTCGGCGAGCAGTACTTC
-	TRBJ2-3	-	15	TRBV7-3	CASSLNRGPTDTQYF	TGTGCCAGCAGCTTAAATCGGGGGCCCACAGATACGCAGTATTTT
-	TRBJ2-7	few	15	TRBV11-2	CASSPGTSLQIEQYF	TGTGCCAGCAGTCCAGGGACCTCTCTTCAGATCGAGCAGTACTTC
-	TRBJ1-5	few	14	TRBV9	CASSAPGSNQPQHF	TGTGCCAGCAGCGCCCCAGGTAGCAATCAGCCCCAGCATTTT
-	TRBJ1-2	-	15	TRBV6-1	CASRYGTRANYGYTF	TGTGCCAGCAGATATGGCACAAGGGCTAACTATGGCTACACCTTC
TRBD1	TRBJ1-1	few	15	TRBV7-3	CASSFSDRGRTEAFF	TGTGCCAGCAGCTTCTCAGACAGGGGGAGAACTGAAGCTTTCTTT
-	TRBJ2-2	few	15	TRBV7-2	CASSLLQANTGELFF	TGTGCCAGCAGCTTATTGCAGGCGAACACCGGGGAGCTGTTTTTT
-	TRBJ2-1	few	16	TRBV5-6	CASSLVGPSSYNEQFF	TGTGCCAGCAGCTTGGTTGGGCCAAGCTCCTACAATGAGCAGTTCTTC
TRBD2	TRBJ2-7	-	15	TRBV5-6	CASSLASGNSYEQYF	TGTGCCAGCAGCTTGGCTAGCGGGAACTCCTACGAGCAGTACTTC
TRBD2	TRBJ2-5	many	15	TRBV12-3/TRBV12-4	CASSLAGGGQETQYF	TGTGCCAGCAGTTTAGCCGGGGGGGGCCAAGAGACCCAGTACTTC
-	TRBJ1-1	-	11	TRBV29-1	CSAGHAYEAFF	TGCAGCGCAGGACACGCCTATGAAGCTTTCTTT
TRBD1	TRBJ2-7	few	19	TRBV6-1	CASSDGVRVTRQGIYEQYF	TGTGCCAGCAGTGATGGTGTCCGGGTTACCAGACAGGGCATCTACGAGCAGTACTTC
-	TRBJ2-5	-	13	TRBV20-1	CSAQSTGLETQYF	TGCAGTGCTCAGAGCACAGGCCTAGAGACCCAGTACTTC
TRBD1	TRBJ2-7	-	15	TRBV27	CASSPELQGIYEQYF	TGTGCCAGCAGCCCGGAGTTACAGGGGATCTACGAGCAGTACTTC
-	TRBJ1-5	-	17	TRBV12-3/TRBV12-4	CASSFKGRDYSNQPQHF	TGTGCCAGCAGTTTTAAAGGGCGGGACTATAGCAATCAGCCCCAGCATTTT
TRBD1	TRBJ1-2	-	14	TRBV9	CASSAGQGKGGYTF	TGTGCCAGCAGCGCGGGACAGGGGAAAGGCGGCTACACCTTC
TRBD2	TRBJ2-1	many	15	TRBV4-1	CASSPLGLETNEQFF	TGCGCCAGCAGCCCATTGGGACTAGAGACCAATGAGCAGTTCTTC
TRBD2	TRBJ2-3	-	17	TRBV25-1	CASSAGTSALIADTQYF	TGTGCCAGCAGTGCCGGGACTAGCGCCCTTATAGCAGATACGCAGTATTTT
-	TRBJ1-5	many	14	TRBV20-1	CSAREPYSNQPQHF	TGCAGTGCTAGAGAACCATATAGCAATCAGCCCCAGCATTTT
TRBD1	TRBJ2-2	few	17	TRBV12-3/TRBV12-4	CASSLLAGQGAFGELFF	TGTGCCAGCAGCCTCCTCGCGGGACAGGGGGCGTTCGGGGAGCTGTTTTTT
-	TRBJ2-2	-	14	TRBV5-1	CASKGQTYTGELFF	TGCGCCAGCAAGGGGCAGACTTACACCGGGGAGCTGTTTTTT
-	TRBJ1-1	-	14	TRBV5-1	CASSLAPMETEAFF	TGCGCCAGCAGCTTGGCCCCAATGGAGACTGAAGCTTTCTTT
-	TRBJ1-1	many	12	TRBV29-1	CSARTVNTEAFF	TGCAGCGCTAGGACGGTGAACACTGAAGCTTTCTTT
TRBD1	TRBJ2-3	few	14	TRBV10-3	CATQDRELADTQYF	TGTGCCACGCAGGACAGGGAGTTAGCAGATACGCAGTATTTT
-	TRBJ1-4	many	16	TRBV7-9	CASSVFDGQLNEKLFF	TGTGCCAGCAGCGTATTCGACGGACAGTTGAATGAAAAACTGTTTTTT
-	TRBJ2-7	-	13	TRBV6-1	CASSRDIWGEQYF	TGTGCCAGCAGTAGGGACATCTGGGGGGAGCAGTACTTC